Each of the 8 T cell receptor beta chains below was sequenced from the same sample in a study of blood T cell repertoires in COVID-19. Method: immunoSEQ multiplex PCR; TCRdb's copy keeps in-frame clones and lacks some. Counted here are roughly 380,000 clones, about nine tenths occurring once; the ten biggest clones make up roughly 4%. The sample comprised peripheral blood. These receptors were collected from a woman aged 55 to 70 with COVID-19, enrolled during active disease.

The genes are TRBV28 and TRBJ2-2; TRBD2 aligns across 8 bases. The junction had 11 bases not matched to a gene; V was cut back by 6 bases and J by 5 bases. The germline gives CDR1 MDHEN, CDR2 SYDVKM. The CDR3 is made up of 16 amino acids. CDR3 bases: TGTGCCAGCAGGGCTGGAGGCGGGGGGTGGACCGGGGAGCTGTTTTTT. It codes for CASRAGGGGWTGELFF.

The V and J genes are TRBV19 and TRBJ1-5, with TRBD1 matching over 10 bases. V gave up 7 bases and J gave up 2 bases; unmatched junction bases: 11. Looked up from germline, CDR1 is LNHDA and CDR2 is SQIVND (reference sequence). The CDR3 runs to 17 residues. CDR3 amino acids: CASTKKDRGVGNQPQHF. The CDR3 nucleotides are TGTGCCAGTACCAAGAAGGACAGGGGGGTCGGCAATCAGCCCCAGCATTTT.

The V call is TRBV7-8, the J call TRBJ1-6; 10 nucleotides agree with TRBD1. Germline-derived CDR1 and CDR2 are SGHVS and FQNEAQ. After removal of 4 bases from V and 7 bases from J, the junction contained 7 bases not matched to a gene. CDR3 length: 16 residues. CDR3 sequence: CASSSVGTGVNSPLHF. The CDR3 DNA reads as TGTGCCAGCAGCTCGGTAGGGACAGGGGTAAATTCACCCCTCCACTTT.

The gene calls are TRBV5-1 and TRBJ2-5, with TRBD2 identical over 14 bases. CDR3 length: 16 residues. V lost 4 bases and J lost 5; bases outside the gene matches: 7. CDR1 and CDR2 from the germline V gene are SGHRS and YFSETQ. The CDR3 DNA reads TGCGCCAGCAGCACGACTAGCGGGGGGGCCCGGGAGACCCAGTACTTC. Residues: CASSTTSGGARETQYF.

The chain couples TRBV19 to TRBJ2-5; maybe TRBD1 (5 bases). CDR1 is LNHDA, CDR2 SQIVND, per germline (reference sequence). The V end was cut by 3 bases, the J end by 3 bases, with 8 bases between. CDR3 length: 13 amino acids. The CDR3 is CASSIPGKETQYF. The CDR3 DNA reads as TGTGCCAGTAGTATCCCAGGGAAAGAGACCCAGTACTTC.

This clone turned up a few times. The CDR3 spells CATSRTGTGMMEQYF. CDR3 nucleotides: TGTGCCACCAGCAGAACCGGGACAGGGATGATGGAGCAGTACTTC. The chain has TRBV15 and TRBJ2-7; 9 nucleotides line up with TRBD1. In germline, CDR1 is LNHNV, CDR2 YYDKDF (reference sequence). The trim removed 2 bases at V and 7 bases at J, leaving 9 bases unmatched. The CDR3 has 15 amino acids.

This clone was counted a single time. Written as DNA, the CDR3 is TGTGCCAGCAGCCCCCCTTCCACAGGGACCGATGACTTTCATTGGCAGTACTTC. Its protein is CASSPPSTGTDDFHWQYF. The V call is TRBV28, the J call TRBJ2-7; TRBD1 is a possible D gene (6 bases). The length of the CDR3 is 18 residues. In germline, CDR1 is MDHEN, CDR2 SYDVKM. The germline V and J ends were trimmed by 6 bases and 9 bases, with 33 bases remaining between them.

The chain has TRBV7-3 and TRBJ2-1; tentative D call: TRBD2 (6 bases). CDR3 length equals 15 residues. Trimming stripped 5 bases from V and 5 bases from J, with 16 bases between. Germline CDR1 and CDR2: SGHTA and FQGTGA. The CDR3 DNA sequence: TGTGCCAGCAGCCGTCCCGGGGGTATCGACAATGAGCAGTTCTTC. Amino acid sequence: CASSRPGGIDNEQFF.